This passage covers 27 T cell receptor beta chains from one sample sequenced in a study of shared clonotypes between healthy human individuals. The repertoire was sequenced with immunoSEQ multiplex PCR; TCRdb's copy has only in-frame clones and lacks some. The table shows millions of clones, with more than 85% occurring only once. The source material was naive CD4+ T cells from PBMCs. Subset here: CD45RA+ positively selected. All receptors derive from a man between 18 and 29 years old in good health. Some clones in this sample may be carry-over from other donors' samples.

The rearrangement links TRBV19 to TRBJ2-5; possibly TRBD1 for D (6 bases). The CDR3 runs to 15 residues. Trimming left V 3 bases short and J 2 bases short, with 13 bases between. Germline-derived CDR1 and CDR2 are LNHDA and SQIVND (reference sequence). The CDR3: CASSIRGGQQETQYF. Written as DNA, the CDR3 is TGTGCCAGTAGTATTAGGGGTGGACAGCAAGAGACCCAGTACTTC.

The V call is TRBV7-8, the J call TRBJ1-3; TRBD1 matches 8 bases. Germline V gene data show CDR1 as SGHVS and CDR2 as FQNEAQ. The CDR3 is 15 amino acids. Losses at the gene ends were 5 bases for V and 1 base for J; bases not matched to a gene: 4. CDR3: CASSQQGVSGNTIYF. CDR3 in DNA: TGTGCCAGCAGCCAACAGGGGGTATCTGGAAACACCATATATTTT.

The genes are TRBV15 and TRBJ1-1; D is possibly TRBD1 (5 bases). This CDR3 comprises 12 residues. Per germline, CDR1 LNHNV and CDR2 YYDKDF (reference sequence). Trimming shortened V by 3 bases and J by 14 bases, and 16 bases separated the two germline ends. CDR3 sequence: CATSRRDGVGFF. CDR3 coding DNA: TGTGCCACCAGCAGGAGGGACGGGGTAGGATTCTTT.

This chain links TRBV7-2 with TRBJ2-7; 9 nucleotides line up with TRBD1. CDR1 and CDR2 from the germline V gene are SGHTA and FQGNSA. CDR3 length: 14 residues. The trim removed 5 bases at V and 2 bases at J, leaving 4 bases unmatched. This CDR3 is CASSTRTGAYEQYF. The CDR3 bases are TGTGCCAGCAGCACCCGGACAGGGGCCTACGAGCAGTACTTC.

The V call is TRBV6-1, the J call TRBJ2-7; 9 bases align to TRBD2. Germline V lookup: CDR1 MNHNS, CDR2 SASEGT. There are 13 residues in the CDR3. Losses at the gene ends were 1 base for V and 9 bases for J; bases not matched to a gene: 4. The CDR3 sequence: CASSEVREGRQYF. The CDR3 DNA is TGTGCCAGCAGTGAAGTGCGGGAGGGCCGGCAGTACTTC.

This chain connects TRBV28 to TRBJ1-4; 8 bases are shared with TRBD1. Germline V lookup: CDR1 MDHEN, CDR2 SYDVKM. The CDR3 totals 16 residues. V lost 1 base, J lost 10 bases, and 11 bases stayed unmatched. In DNA form, the CDR3 reads TGTGCCAGCAGTTTATCCGGACAGGGAGGGATCGGAAAACTGTTTTTT. This translates into CASSLSGQGGIGKLFF.

On this clone: Other DNA variants within this sample encode the same CDR3. The chain combines TRBV18 with TRBJ2-5; D unclear. V was shortened by 2 bases and J by 5 bases, with 6 bases between the two germline ends. The CDR3 covers 12 residues. Looked up from germline, CDR1 is KGHSH and CDR2 is LQKENI. The CDR3 sequence is CASSPTEETQYF. The DNA for the CDR3 is TGTGCCAGCTCACCAACAGAGGAGACCCAGTACTTC.

The chain combines TRBV6-5 with TRBJ2-3; D is unresolved. V was cut by 5 bases and J by 4 bases, with 16 bases left in between. CDR1 and CDR2 from the germline V gene are MNHEY and SVGAGI. The CDR3 contains 15 residues. The DNA for the CDR3 is TGTGCCAGCAGTCGACTTCTTAAGGGTTCAGATACGCAGTATTTT. It codes for CASSRLLKGSDTQYF.

This clone was recorded only once. The chain carries TRBV9 and TRBJ1-5; TRBD1 might be the D (6 bases). V lost 0 bases and J 9 bases, leaving 19 bases between the germline ends. Germline lookup yields CDR1 SGDLS and CDR2 YYNGEE. This CDR3 has 16 amino acids. This CDR3 is CASSVGLSGAAGPQHF. As DNA, the CDR3 is TGTGCCAGCAGCGTAGGGTTATCGGGGGCTGCGGGGCCCCAGCATTTT.

The CDR3 region is CASSQDDAGGTQYF. The CDR3 region has the DNA TGCGCCAGCAGCCAAGATGATGCCGGGGGGACCCAGTACTTC. The chain joins TRBV4-1 to TRBJ2-5; D may be TRBD2 (6 bases). There are 14 residues in the CDR3. The ends were cut back, 0 bases at V and 7 bases at J, with 12 bases in the middle. Per germline, CDR1 MGHRA and CDR2 YSYEKL.

The chain carries TRBV6-1 and TRBJ2-2; 10 bases match TRBD2. The CDR3 extends over 13 amino acids. Trimming took 10 bases from V and 6 from J; bases not matched to a gene: 5. The germline gives CDR1 MNHNS, CDR2 SASEGT. The CDR3 region has the DNA TGTGCCACGGCTAGCGGGAGTTCCGGGGAGCTGTTTTTT. It specifies CATASGSSGELFF.

The chain recombines TRBV19 with TRBJ2-3; 8 nucleotides line up with TRBD1. With V trimmed by 3 bases and J by 3 bases, 2 bases remained unmatched. From germline, CDR1 is LNHDA and CDR2 SQIVND (reference sequence). This CDR3 contains 14 residues. The CDR3 coding sequence is TGTGCCAGTAGTATTAACAGGGGGACAGATACGCAGTATTTT. Translating gives CASSINRGTDTQYF.

This chain links TRBV6-1 with TRBJ1-5; D not certain. In germline, CDR1 is MNHNS, CDR2 SASEGT. The CDR3 is made up of 15 amino acids. Trimming left V 7 bases short and J 5 bases short, with 18 bases between. As DNA, the CDR3 is TGTGCCAGCACTAGATCGGGGATTCAGGATCAGCCCCAGCATTTT. It encodes CASTRSGIQDQPQHF.

The CDR3: CAISGGGRGSYNEQFF. CDR3 in DNA: TGTGCCATCAGTGGGGGCGGGAGGGGTTCCTACAATGAGCAGTTCTTC. This chain uses TRBV10-3 with TRBJ2-1; 9 bases are a match to TRBD2. Germline V gives CDR1 ENHRY, CDR2 SYGVKD. J lost 1 base, V lost 4 bases, and 5 bases had no gene match. The CDR3 spans 16 residues.

The CDR3 sequence is CASSIKGRGNQPQHF. The CDR3 coding sequence is TGTGCCAGTAGTATCAAGGGGCGCGGCAATCAGCCCCAGCATTTT. The J gene is TRBJ1-5, the V gene TRBV19; weak D call: TRBD1 (5 bases). This CDR3 is 15 amino acids long. The germline V gene has CDR1 LNHDA and CDR2 SQIVND (reference sequence). V gave up 3 bases and J gave up 2 bases, with 11 bases separating them. Combining the CDR3 with reference TRBV19 and TRBJ1-5 gives the whole variable domain DGGITQSPKYLFRKEGQNVTLSCEQNLNHDAMYWYRQDPGQGLRLIYYSQIVNDFQKGDIAEGYSVSREKKESFPLTVTSAQKNPTAFYLCASSIKGRGNQPQHFGDGTRLSIL.

J is TRBJ2-5 and V is TRBV6-1; D is ambiguous. Trimming removed 0 bases from V and 0 bases from J, with 11 bases in between. The CDR3 covers 16 residues. The germline CDR1 and CDR2 sequences are MNHNS and SASEGT. Here the CDR3 DNA reads TGTGCCAGCAGTGAAGCGAAGAGCTCGTACCAAGAGACCCAGTACTTC. Its translation: CASSEAKSSYQETQYF.

In its sample, this clone was seen once. This sample includes further DNA sequences coding for the same CDR3. This chain joins TRBV19 and TRBJ1-5; D remains ambiguous. Germline-derived CDR1 and CDR2 are LNHDA and SQIVND (reference sequence). This CDR3 comprises 14 residues. The V and J ends lost 3 bases and 1 base respectively, with 7 bases between them. In DNA, the CDR3 is TGTGCCAGTAGTATTACCAGGAGCAATCAGCCCCAGCATTTT. Protein product: CASSITRSNQPQHF. The variable domain in full, completed from reference TRBV19 and TRBJ1-5, reads DGGITQSPKYLFRKEGQNVTLSCEQNLNHDAMYWYRQDPGQGLRLIYYSQIVNDFQKGDIAEGYSVSREKKESFPLTVTSAQKNPTAFYLCASSITRSNQPQHFGDGTRLSIL.

The CDR3 coding sequence is TGCAGCGTTGTTAATACGGCAGGGGGACTCTACGAGCAGTACTTC. Its translation: CSVVNTAGGLYEQYF. The V call is TRBV29-1, the J call TRBJ2-7; a weak D match, TRBD1 (7 bases). Germline V gene data show CDR1 as SQVTM and CDR2 as ANQGSEA. Trimming shortened V by 4 bases and J by 3 bases, and 19 bases separated the two germline ends. This CDR3 spans 15 amino acids.

V gene TRBV28 combines with J gene TRBJ2-1; TRBD1 matches 10 bases. With 5 bases clipped from V and 9 bases from J, the junction kept 13 bases outside the gene matches. This CDR3 has 16 amino acids. Germline assignment: CDR1 MDHEN and CDR2 SYDVKM. The CDR3, as DNA: TGTGCCAGCAGTCCAGGCCGCGGGACAGGGGTGGTTGAGCAGTTCTTC. Translating gives CASSPGRGTGVVEQFF.

As for this clone: Within the sample, other DNA sequences also encode this same CDR3. The gene calls are TRBV5-1 and TRBJ2-3, with D uncertain. This CDR3 region has 14 residues. Between the trimmed V and J ends, which lost 0 bases and 0 bases, there was a span of 5 bases. Looked up from germline, CDR1 is SGHRS and CDR2 is YFSETQ. The CDR3 nucleotides read TGCGCCAGCAGCTTGGGGAGTAGCACAGATACGCAGTATTTT. Amino acids: CASSLGSSTDTQYF.

This clone has a handful of counts. The V call is TRBV25-1, the J call TRBJ1-5; D uncertain. The germline V gene encodes CDR1 MGHDK and CDR2 SYGVNS. This CDR3 has 12 amino acids. V lost 8 bases to trimming and J lost 3 bases, with 8 bases between them. The CDR3 DNA reads TGTGCCAGCCGCGGGCCCAATCAGCCCCAGCATTTT. Translation gives CASRGPNQPQHF.

The gene calls are TRBV7-3 and TRBJ1-3; the D is unclear. The CDR3 contains 16 residues. From germline, CDR1 is SGHTA and CDR2 FQGTGA. V was shortened by 5 bases and J by 0 bases, with 14 bases between the two germline ends. CDR3 region: CASSPKAQSSGNTIYF. The CDR3, as DNA: TGTGCCAGCAGCCCAAAGGCCCAAAGCTCTGGAAACACCATATATTTT.

The genes are TRBV7-9 and TRBJ2-1; TRBD2 aligns across 13 bases. Per germline, CDR1 SEHNR and CDR2 FQNEAQ (reference sequence). With 7 bases clipped from V and 0 bases from J, the junction kept 12 bases outside the gene matches. This CDR3 is 19 amino acids long. DNA of the CDR3: TGTGCCAGCAAACCTTCCGGGACTAGCGGGACCAGCTCCTACAATGAGCAGTTCTTC. Residues: CASKPSGTSGTSSYNEQFF. The full variable domain, with the rest looked up from reference TRBV7-9 and TRBJ2-1, is DTGVSQNPRHKITKRGQNVTFRCDPISEHNRLYWYRQTLGQGPEFLTYFQNEAQLEKSRLLSDRFSAERPKGSFSTLEIQRTEQGDSAMYLCASKPSGTSGTSSYNEQFFGPGTRLTVL.

V gene TRBV14 combines with J gene TRBJ2-1; D not resolved. Germline lookup yields CDR1 SGHDN and CDR2 FVKESK. CDR3 length: 13 residues. Between the trimmed V and J ends, which lost 8 bases and 1 base, there was a span of 9 bases. The DNA for the CDR3 is TGTGCCAGCGCCTACGGATCCTACAATGAGCAGTTCTTC. This sequence encodes CASAYGSYNEQFF.

This chain uses TRBV27 with TRBJ1-5; possible D gene TRBD1, 6 bases. Germline loops: CDR1 MNHEY, CDR2 SMNVEV (reference sequence). The CDR3 is 12 amino acids. V was shortened by 2 bases and J by 9 bases, with 8 bases between the two germline ends. In DNA form, the CDR3 reads TGTGCCAGCAGTTTAAGGGGGGGGCCCCAGCATTTT. Translating it yields CASSLRGGPQHF.

This clone came up once. The rearrangement joins TRBV18 to TRBJ2-1; the D gene is possibly TRBD1 (5 bases). Trimming took 0 bases from V and 16 from J, leaving 25 bases between them. Germline CDR1 KGHSH, CDR2 LQKENI. This CDR3 region has 16 residues. This chain's CDR3 is CASSPPDLQAVQILFF. In DNA, the CDR3 is TGTGCCAGCTCACCACCCGATCTACAGGCGGTTCAAATCTTATTCTTC.

The J gene is TRBJ2-1, the V gene TRBV6-5, with 13 bases that match TRBD2. The CDR3 spans 15 residues. Germline CDR1 reads MNHEY; CDR2 reads SVGAGI. J lost 12 bases, V lost 5 bases, and 10 bases had no gene match. The CDR3 here is CASSTGLAGNVGQFF. The CDR3 DNA is TGTGCCAGCAGTACGGGACTAGCGGGAAACGTCGGGCAGTTCTTC.